A single sample gave rise to the 15 T cell receptor beta chains below, sequenced in a study of blood T cells in healthy people across ages. Primed by a sample-barcoded 5' primer and a J-beta primer mix, a second PCR proceeded for about 7 to 11 cycles. TCRdb passed the 5' RACE reads through MiXCR, listing each CDR3 protein once. The data hold 1.4 million to 1.5 million distinct CDR3 sequences, with approximately 38% observed a single time. The sample consisted of blood. These TCRs come from a woman in her late teens or twenties in good health.

This sequence joins TRBV25-1 and TRBJ2-5; D ambiguous. Germline CDR1 is MGHDK and CDR2 is SYGVNS. CDR3 size: 10 residues. The V gene lost 6 bases and the J gene lost 11 bases, with 10 bases spanning the gap. The CDR3 DNA is TGTGCCAGCAGCCGTGAGGAGCAGTACTTC. Translating gives CASSREEQYF.

The chain uses TRBV20-1 and TRBJ2-2; D is tentatively TRBD1 or TRBD2 (5 bases each). Trimming pared 6 bases from V and 1 base from J, leaving 18 bases between. The germline CDR1 and CDR2 sequences are DFQATT and SNEGSKA (reference sequence). The CDR3 is 16 amino acids. CDR3 in DNA: TGCAGTGCAACAAGTCGGGACGGCCGGAACACCGGGGAGCTGTTTTTT. Amino acids: CSATSRDGRNTGELFF.

V and J are TRBV6-2 or TRBV6-3 and TRBJ2-7; D perhaps matches TRBD2 (6 bases). The J call may not be correct, given that the DNA end is closer to TRBJ2-4. The germline V gene has CDR1 MNHEY and CDR2 SVGEGT. This CDR3 has 12 residues. This chain's CDR3 is CASGPEGNIQYF. The CDR3, as DNA: TGTGCCAGCGGACCGGAGGGGAACATTCAGTACTTC.

In DNA form, the CDR3 reads TGTGCCAGCAGCCATATTGGGAATGAGCAGTTCTTC. It is translated as CASSHIGNEQFF. The chain uses TRBV12-3 or TRBV12-4 and TRBJ2-1, with D unresolved. V was cut by 6 bases and J by 7 bases, with 10 bases left in between. The CDR3 is 12 amino acids.

The chain uses TRBV4-2 and TRBJ1-2; D unresolved. V lost 0 bases, J lost 0 bases, and 8 bases lay in between. Germline V gene lookup returns CDR1 LGHNA and CDR2 YNFKEQ. This CDR3 spans 15 amino acids. The CDR3 bases are TGTGCCAGCAGCCAAGAGCCGGGGTCTAACTATGGCTACACCTTC. It is translated as CASSQEPGSNYGYTF.

V and J are TRBV4-1 and TRBJ2-7, with 7 bases matching TRBD2. Germline V gives CDR1 MGHRA, CDR2 YSYEKL. V lost 1 base and J lost 7; bases outside the gene matches: 4. The CDR3 contains 13 residues. The CDR3 DNA follows: TGCGCCAGCAGCCAAGGGCTAGCGGTGGAGCAGTACTTC. Amino acids: CASSQGLAVEQYF.

V usage is TRBV20-1 and J usage is TRBJ1-1; tentatively, D is TRBD1 (5 bases). V shed 1 base and J shed 4 bases, with 13 bases lying between them. The CDR3 is made up of 14 amino acids. Germline V gene data show CDR1 as DFQATT and CDR2 as SNEGSKA (reference sequence). The CDR3: CSARVKGAGTEAFF. In DNA form, the CDR3 reads TGCAGTGCTAGAGTGAAAGGGGCGGGCACTGAAGCTTTCTTT.

V gene TRBV30 combines with J gene TRBJ2-7; 9 bases align to TRBD1. This CDR3 has 14 amino acids. From germline, CDR1 is GTSNPN and CDR2 SVGIG (reference sequence). V was pared by 6 bases and J by 3 bases, with 9 bases of the junction left unmatched. As DNA, the CDR3 is TGTGCCTGCACCAACAGGGGGCTTGGCTACGAGCAGTACTTC. Amino acid sequence: CACTNRGLGYEQYF.

V gene TRBV11-2 combines with J gene TRBJ2-1, with D maybe TRBD2 (6 bases). Trimming took 5 bases from V and 10 from J, leaving 24 bases between them. Germline lookup yields CDR1 SGHAT and CDR2 FQNNGV. The CDR3 covers 16 residues. The CDR3 loop reads CASSLTGTPEGYEQFF. Written as DNA, the CDR3 is TGTGCCAGCAGCCTTACCGGGACCCCGGAGGGGTACGAGCAGTTCTTC.

This clonotype was counted only a few times. This chain joins TRBV10-3 and TRBJ2-5; D tentatively reads TRBD1 or TRBD2 (6 bases each). V lost 3 bases and J lost 3, with 14 bases in between. The CDR3 is made up of 15 amino acids. Germline lookup yields CDR1 ENHRY and CDR2 SYGVKD. CDR3 protein: CAISDWQRGEETQYF. The DNA of the CDR3 is TGTGCCATCAGTGATTGGCAGAGGGGGGAAGAGACCCAGTACTTC.

The chain joins TRBV7-9 to TRBJ2-5; D assignment may be TRBD1 or TRBD2 (5 bases each). Germline V CDR1 and CDR2: SEHNR, FQNEAQ (reference sequence). V lost 4 bases to trimming and J lost 2 bases, with 11 bases between them. The CDR3 contains 14 residues. The CDR3 nucleotides read TGTGCCAGCAGCTCCGGGACGAAGCAAGAGACCCAGTACTTC. Its protein product is CASSSGTKQETQYF.

V gene TRBV11-2 combines with J gene TRBJ2-3, with D possibly being TRBD1 or TRBD2 (5 bases each). The germline gives CDR1 SGHAT, CDR2 FQNNGV. The length of the CDR3 is 17 residues. V gave up 4 bases and J gave up 3 bases, with 20 bases separating them. The CDR3 bases are TGTGCCAGCAGCTCCCCGGCCAGGGTGCGGAGGACAGATACGCAGTATTTT. Translated: CASSSPARVRRTDTQYF.

For this clonotype: Just one base apart from a much larger clone, this may be a read error. V gene TRBV29-1 combines with J gene TRBJ2-7, with TRBD1 matching over 7 bases. This CDR3 comprises 11 residues. Germline V lookup: CDR1 SQVTM, CDR2 ANQGSEA. The CDR3 DNA is TGCAGCGGCCGGGACAGCTACGTGCAGTACTTC. It yields the protein CSGRDSYVQYF.

The V call is TRBV12-3 or TRBV12-4, the J call TRBJ2-1; 7 bases line up with TRBD2. V dropped 3 bases and J dropped 11; count of bases not matched to a gene: 4. The CDR3 totals 12 residues. CDR3 protein: CASSFSGDQQFF. The DNA for the CDR3 is TGTGCCAGCAGTTTCAGCGGGGACCAGCAGTTCTTC.

This clonotype occurred a few times. This chain joins TRBV10-3 and TRBJ2-5; TRBD1 aligns across 9 bases. The CDR3 extends over 14 amino acids. The germline gives CDR1 ENHRY, CDR2 SYGVKD. V lost 5 bases and J lost 1; bases outside the gene matches: 2. CDR3 residues: CAISRQGGQETQYF. In nucleotides, the CDR3 is TGTGCCATCAGTCGACAGGGGGGCCAAGAGACCCAGTACTTC.